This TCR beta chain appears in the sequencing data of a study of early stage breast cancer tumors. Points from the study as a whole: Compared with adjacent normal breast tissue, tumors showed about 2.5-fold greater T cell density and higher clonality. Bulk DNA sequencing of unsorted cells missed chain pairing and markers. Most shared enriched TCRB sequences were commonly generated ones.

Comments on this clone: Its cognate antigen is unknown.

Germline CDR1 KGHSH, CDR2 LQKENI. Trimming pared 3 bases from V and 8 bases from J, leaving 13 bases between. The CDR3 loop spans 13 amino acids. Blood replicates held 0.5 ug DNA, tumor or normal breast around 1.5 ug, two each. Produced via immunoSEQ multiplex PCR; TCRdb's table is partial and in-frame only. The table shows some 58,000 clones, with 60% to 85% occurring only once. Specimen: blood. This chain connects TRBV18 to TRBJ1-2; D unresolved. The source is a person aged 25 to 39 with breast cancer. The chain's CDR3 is CASSPSGVGGYTF. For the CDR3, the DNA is TGTGCCAGCTCACCTTCCGGGGTAGGCGGCTACACCTTC.